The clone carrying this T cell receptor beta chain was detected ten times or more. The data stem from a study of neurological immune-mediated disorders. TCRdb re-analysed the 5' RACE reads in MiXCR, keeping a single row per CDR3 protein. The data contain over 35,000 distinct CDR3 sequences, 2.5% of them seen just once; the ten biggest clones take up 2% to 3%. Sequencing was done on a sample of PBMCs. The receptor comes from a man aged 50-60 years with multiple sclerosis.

The CDR3 DNA is TGCGCCAGCAGCTTGATTGGGGGGGGCAGCTACAATGAGCAGTTCTTC. It codes for CASSLIGGGSYNEQFF. The chain recombines TRBV5-1 with TRBJ2-1, with TRBD2 as a possible D gene (7 bases). V was shortened by 1 base and J by 3 bases, with 14 bases between the two germline ends. Germline CDR1 reads SGHRS; CDR2 reads YFSETQ. The CDR3 runs 16 residues.